This entry lists 3 T cell receptor beta chains sequenced from one sample in a study of Graves' ophthalmopathy and Graves' hyperthyroidism. RNA transcripts were the template, and TCR beta CDR3 regions were amplified from them. Scientists carried out first-round RT-PCR using HTBI primers and then a second-round multiplex PCR. From the multiplex PCR reads, TCRdb called clonotypes with MiXCR, one entry per CDR3 protein. The data hold over a million distinct CDR3 sequences, with 35% to 40% observed a single time. The material sequenced was peripheral blood or thyroid tissue (not recorded which). These receptors originate from an adult man with Graves' hyperthyroidism.

This sequence joins TRBV4-1 and TRBJ1-6, with TRBD1 matching 8 bases. Germline trimming cut 3 bases from V and 6 bases from J; bases unmatched to any gene: 7. The CDR3 has 16 residues. The germline CDR1 and CDR2 sequences are MGHRA and YSYEKL. CDR3 sequence reads: CASSQMDRASNSPLHF. The CDR3 DNA is TGCGCCAGCAGCCAGATGGACAGGGCTTCTAATTCACCCCTCCACTTT.

V is TRBV7-8 and J is TRBJ1-5; 7 positions match TRBD1. V lost 5 bases to trimming and J lost 5 bases; unmatched junction nucleotides: 15. The CDR3 contains 17 residues. Germline-derived CDR1 and CDR2 are SGHVS and FQNEAQ. The CDR3 loop reads CASSVRGDQGVDQPQHF. In DNA form, the CDR3 reads TGTGCCAGCAGCGTCCGGGGGGATCAGGGGGTGGATCAGCCCCAGCATTTT.

This clonotype was detected a few times. The rearrangement links TRBV7-2 to TRBJ1-5; 8 nucleotides match TRBD1. The CDR3 is 16 amino acids. Trimming at V came to 7 bases and at J to 3 bases, leaving 11 bases not matched to a gene. Germline assignment: CDR1 SGHTA and CDR2 FQGNSA. The CDR3 reads CASTRTGQGPNQPQHF. Written as DNA, the CDR3 is TGTGCCAGCACTCGTACCGGACAGGGTCCCAATCAGCCCCAGCATTTT. Drawing the rest from reference TRBV7-2 and TRBJ1-5, the complete variable domain is GAGVSQSPSNKVTEKGKDVELRCDPISGHTALYWYRQSLGQGLEFLIYFQGNSAPDKSGLPSDRFSAERTGGSVSTLTIQRTQQEDSAVYLCASTRTGQGPNQPQHFGDGTRLSIL.